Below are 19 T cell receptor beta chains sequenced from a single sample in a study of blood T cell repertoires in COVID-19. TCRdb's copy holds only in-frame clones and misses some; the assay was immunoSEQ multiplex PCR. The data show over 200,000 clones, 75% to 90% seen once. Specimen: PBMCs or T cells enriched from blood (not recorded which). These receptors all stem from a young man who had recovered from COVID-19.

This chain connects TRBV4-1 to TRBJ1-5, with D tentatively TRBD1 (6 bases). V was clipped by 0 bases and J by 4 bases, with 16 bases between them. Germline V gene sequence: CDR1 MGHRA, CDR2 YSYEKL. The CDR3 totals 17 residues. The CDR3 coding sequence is TGCGCCAGCAGCCAAGATTCGGGGGGGCGTCGGAATCAGCCCCAGCATTTT. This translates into CASSQDSGGRRNQPQHF.

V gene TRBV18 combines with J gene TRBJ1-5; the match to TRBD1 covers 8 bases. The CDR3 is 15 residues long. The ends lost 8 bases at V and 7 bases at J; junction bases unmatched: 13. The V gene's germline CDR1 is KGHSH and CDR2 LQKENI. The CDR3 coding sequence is TGTGCCAGCGCCGGGCAGGGGGCGCCGGGGCAGCCCCAGCATTTT. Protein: CASAGQGAPGQPQHF.

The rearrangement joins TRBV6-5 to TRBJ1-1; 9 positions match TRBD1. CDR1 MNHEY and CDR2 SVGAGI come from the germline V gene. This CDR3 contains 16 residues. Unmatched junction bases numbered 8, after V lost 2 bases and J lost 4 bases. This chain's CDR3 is CASSYGIRQGGTEAFF. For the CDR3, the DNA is TGTGCCAGCAGTTACGGGATAAGACAGGGGGGCACTGAAGCTTTCTTT.

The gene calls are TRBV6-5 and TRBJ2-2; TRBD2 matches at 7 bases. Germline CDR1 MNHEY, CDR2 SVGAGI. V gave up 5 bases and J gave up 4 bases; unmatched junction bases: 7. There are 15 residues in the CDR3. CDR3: CASSRSGGSTGELFF. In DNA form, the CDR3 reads TGTGCCAGCAGTCGCTCGGGGGGAAGCACCGGGGAGCTGTTTTTT.

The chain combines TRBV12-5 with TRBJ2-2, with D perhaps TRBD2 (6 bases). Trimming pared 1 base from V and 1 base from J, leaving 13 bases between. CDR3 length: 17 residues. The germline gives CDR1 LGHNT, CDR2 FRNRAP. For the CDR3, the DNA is TGTGCTAGTGGTTTGGGGGCAGGGACTCTGAACACCGGGGAGCTGTTTTTT. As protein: CASGLGAGTLNTGELFF.

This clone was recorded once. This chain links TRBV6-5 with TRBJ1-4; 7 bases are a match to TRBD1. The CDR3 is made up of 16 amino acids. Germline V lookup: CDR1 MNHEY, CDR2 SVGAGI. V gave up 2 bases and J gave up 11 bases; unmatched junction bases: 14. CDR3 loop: CASSYGSGRGGRKLFF. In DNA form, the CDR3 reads TGTGCCAGCAGTTACGGGTCCGGGCGAGGGGGCCGTAAACTGTTTTTT.

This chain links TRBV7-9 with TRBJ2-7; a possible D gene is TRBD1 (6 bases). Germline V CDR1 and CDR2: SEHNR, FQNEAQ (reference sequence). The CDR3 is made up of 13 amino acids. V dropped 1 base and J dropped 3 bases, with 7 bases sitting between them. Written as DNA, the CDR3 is TGTGCCAGCAGCTTAGGGGGGCTCTACGAGCAGTACTTC. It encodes CASSLGGLYEQYF.

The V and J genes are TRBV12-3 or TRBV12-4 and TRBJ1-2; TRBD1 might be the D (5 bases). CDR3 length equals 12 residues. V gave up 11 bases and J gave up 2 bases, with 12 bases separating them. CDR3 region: CACRAGNYGYTF. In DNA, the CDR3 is TGTGCCTGTAGGGCAGGGAACTATGGCTACACCTTC.

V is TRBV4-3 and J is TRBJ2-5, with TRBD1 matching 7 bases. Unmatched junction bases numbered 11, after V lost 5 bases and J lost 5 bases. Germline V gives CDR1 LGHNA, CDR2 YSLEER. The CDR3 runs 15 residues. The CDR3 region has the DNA TGCGCCAGCAGCGCCCAGACAGGGAGTAGGGAGACCCAGTACTTC. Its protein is CASSAQTGSRETQYF.

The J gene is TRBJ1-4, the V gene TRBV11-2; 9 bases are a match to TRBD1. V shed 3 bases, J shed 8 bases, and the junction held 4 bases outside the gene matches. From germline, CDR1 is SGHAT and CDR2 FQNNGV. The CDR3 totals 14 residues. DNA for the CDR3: TGTGCCAGCAGCTTCACCGGGACAGGGGAAAAACTGTTTTTT. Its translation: CASSFTGTGEKLFF.

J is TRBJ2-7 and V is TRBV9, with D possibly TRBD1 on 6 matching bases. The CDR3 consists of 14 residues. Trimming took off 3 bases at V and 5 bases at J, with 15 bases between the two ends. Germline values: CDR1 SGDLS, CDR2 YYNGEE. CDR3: CASSGTGWANEQYF. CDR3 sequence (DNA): TGTGCCAGCAGCGGCACAGGGTGGGCAAACGAGCAGTACTTC.

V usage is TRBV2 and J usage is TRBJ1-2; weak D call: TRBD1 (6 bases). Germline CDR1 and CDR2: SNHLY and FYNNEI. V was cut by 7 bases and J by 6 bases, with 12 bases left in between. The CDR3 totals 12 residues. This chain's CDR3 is CASTVRDNGYTF. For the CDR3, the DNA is TGTGCCAGCACGGTTAGGGACAATGGCTACACCTTC.

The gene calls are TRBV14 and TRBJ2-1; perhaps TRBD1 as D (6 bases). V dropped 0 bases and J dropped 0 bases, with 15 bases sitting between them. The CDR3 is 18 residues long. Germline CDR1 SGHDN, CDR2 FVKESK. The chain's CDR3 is CASSQDLKGGSSYNEQFF. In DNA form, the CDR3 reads TGTGCCAGCAGCCAAGATCTCAAAGGGGGAAGCTCCTACAATGAGCAGTTCTTC.

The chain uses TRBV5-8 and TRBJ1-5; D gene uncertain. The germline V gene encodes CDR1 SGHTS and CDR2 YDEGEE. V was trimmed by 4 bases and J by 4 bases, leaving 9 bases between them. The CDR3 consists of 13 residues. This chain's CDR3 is CASSPGLNQPQHF. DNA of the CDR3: TGTGCCAGCAGCCCGGGTCTAAATCAGCCCCAGCATTTT.

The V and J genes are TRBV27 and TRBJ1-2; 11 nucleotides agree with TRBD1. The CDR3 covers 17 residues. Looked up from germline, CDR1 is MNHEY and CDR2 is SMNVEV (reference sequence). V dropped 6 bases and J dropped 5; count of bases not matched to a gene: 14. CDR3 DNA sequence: TGTGCCAGCAGGTCCTACCTGGGACAGGGGGTCGAATATGGCTACACCTTC. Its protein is CASRSYLGQGVEYGYTF.

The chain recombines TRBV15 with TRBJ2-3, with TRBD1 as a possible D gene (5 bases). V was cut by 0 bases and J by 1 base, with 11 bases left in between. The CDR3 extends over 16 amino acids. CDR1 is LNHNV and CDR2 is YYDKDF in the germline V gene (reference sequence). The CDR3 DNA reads TGTGCCACCAGCAGAGATAGGGGCGGTGGCACAGATACGCAGTATTTT. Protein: CATSRDRGGGTDTQYF.

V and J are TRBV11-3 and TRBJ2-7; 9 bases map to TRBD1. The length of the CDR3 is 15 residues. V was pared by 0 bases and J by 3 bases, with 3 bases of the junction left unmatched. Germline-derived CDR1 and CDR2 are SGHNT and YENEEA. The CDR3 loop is CASSLDGTGIYEQYF. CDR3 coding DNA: TGTGCCAGCAGCTTAGACGGGACAGGGATCTACGAGCAGTACTTC. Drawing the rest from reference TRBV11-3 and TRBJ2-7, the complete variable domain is EAGVVQSPRYKIIEKKQPVAFWCNPISGHNTLYWYLQNLGQGPELLIRYENEEAVDDSQLPKDRFSAERLKGVDSTLKIQPAELGDSAVYLCASSLDGTGIYEQYFGPGTRLTVT.

The CDR3 sequence: CAISESYSNQPQHF. Written as DNA, the CDR3 is TGTGCCATCAGTGAGAGCTATAGCAATCAGCCCCAGCATTTT. The rearrangement joins TRBV10-3 to TRBJ1-5; unclear D gene. The CDR3 contains 14 residues. Germline values: CDR1 ENHRY, CDR2 SYGVKD. Trimming stripped 2 bases from V and 0 bases from J, with 5 bases between.

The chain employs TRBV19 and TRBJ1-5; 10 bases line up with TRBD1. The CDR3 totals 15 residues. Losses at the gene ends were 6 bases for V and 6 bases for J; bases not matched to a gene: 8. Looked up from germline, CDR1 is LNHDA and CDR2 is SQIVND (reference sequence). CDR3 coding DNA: TGTGCCAGTAGCACGGGACAGGGGATGAGTCAGCCCCAGCATTTT. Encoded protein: CASSTGQGMSQPQHF.